The rows below give T cell receptor beta chains drawn from one sample of a study of blood T cells in healthy people across ages. TCRdb passed the 5' RACE reads through MiXCR, listing each CDR3 protein once. The sample yields 800,000 to 1,300,000 distinct CDR3 sequences, 20% to 25% seen once. This sample was shared with a second study, whose subject was T cells of mothers and their children.

The sequencing sample was made of blood. Receptors were obtained from a girl aged 2-10 years in good health. The CDR3 runs from the conserved cysteine through the conserved F or W. The D gene is left open where the match is weak. Size is omitted from some rows. Given values are once, few, many or a class for expanded clones.

clone_size: .
j_call: TRBJ2-1
v_call: TRBV4-3
d_call: TRBD2
cdr3_nt: TGCGCCAGCAGCCGGATCGGGACTAGCGGGGGTAGTGAGCAGTTCTTC
cdr3_aa: CASSRIGTSGGSEQFF

clone_size: .
j_call: TRBJ2-5
v_call: TRBV20-1
d_call: TRBD2
cdr3_nt: TGCAGTGCTAGAGATGTTGGGGCTAGCGGGAGGGTTGTCTGGTTCTTC
cdr3_aa: CSARDVGASGRVVWFF

clone_size: many
j_call: TRBJ2-5
v_call: TRBV2
d_call: .
cdr3_nt: TGTGCCAGCAGTGTTTTTACGAGGGGTCAAGAGACCCAGTACTTC
cdr3_aa: CASSVFTRGQETQYF

clone_size: .
j_call: TRBJ1-3
v_call: TRBV5-5
d_call: .
cdr3_nt: TGTGCCAGCAGCTTGGACGGGATACCTGGAAACACCATATATTTT
cdr3_aa: CASSLDGIPGNTIYF

clone_size: .
j_call: TRBJ2-7
v_call: TRBV12-3/TRBV12-4
d_call: TRBD2
cdr3_nt: TGTGCCAGCAGTGCAGCGGGAGGACGCTTGTACTTC
cdr3_aa: CASSAAGGRLYF

clone_size: .
j_call: TRBJ2-3
v_call: TRBV6-5
d_call: .
cdr3_nt: TGTGCCAGCAGTTACTCCACCCGGGGAGATACGCAGTATTTT
cdr3_aa: CASSYSTRGDTQYF

clone_size: .
j_call: TRBJ2-1
v_call: TRBV11-2
d_call: .
cdr3_nt: TGTGCCAGCAGCCGCGCCTGGGAGCAGTTCTTC
cdr3_aa: CASSRAWEQFF

clone_size: .
j_call: TRBJ2-7
v_call: TRBV6-6
d_call: TRBD2
cdr3_nt: TGTGCCAGCAGAACGACGGGACTAGCGGGAATCTACGAGCAGTACTTC
cdr3_aa: CASRTTGLAGIYEQYF

clone_size: .
j_call: TRBJ2-1
v_call: TRBV11-2
d_call: .
cdr3_nt: TGTGCCAGCAGCCTCGACTACCTCCCCTACAATGAGCAGTTCTTC
cdr3_aa: CASSLDYLPYNEQFF

clone_size: .
j_call: TRBJ1-1
v_call: TRBV21-1
d_call: .
cdr3_nt: TGTGCCAGCAGCAAAGTGGTGGGGTCGGCACAGAGGAACACTGAAGCTTTCTTT
cdr3_aa: CASSKVVGSAQRNTEAFF

clone_size: few
j_call: TRBJ2-2
v_call: TRBV2
d_call: TRBD1
cdr3_nt: TGTGCCAGCAGGGAGGGACAGGGGAACACCGGGGAGCTGTTTTTT
cdr3_aa: CASREGQGNTGELFF

clone_size: few
j_call: TRBJ1-1
v_call: TRBV7-9
d_call: .
cdr3_nt: TGTGCCAGCAGTAGTAGGGGTATTGGACTGAACACTGAAGCTTTCTTT
cdr3_aa: CASSSRGIGLNTEAFF

clone_size: .
j_call: TRBJ2-3
v_call: TRBV7-2
d_call: TRBD2
cdr3_nt: TGTGCCAGCAGCTTAGTCACGGGGACTAGCGGGAGGGCGTCGGGTACGCAGTATTTT
cdr3_aa: CASSLVTGTSGRASGTQYF

clone_size: .
j_call: TRBJ1-4
v_call: TRBV15
d_call: .
cdr3_nt: TGTGCCACCACGCAGGGGTTGGCAACTAATGAAAAACTGTTTTTT
cdr3_aa: CATTQGLATNEKLFF

clone_size: .
j_call: TRBJ2-2
v_call: TRBV12-3/TRBV12-4
d_call: .
cdr3_nt: TGTGCCAGCAGTTTATCTTACGGGGAGCTGTTTTTT
cdr3_aa: CASSLSYGELFF

clone_size: .
j_call: TRBJ2-1
v_call: TRBV29-1
d_call: TRBD2
cdr3_nt: TGCAGCGCAATAGCGGGGGGGCTTAATGAGCAGTTCTTC
cdr3_aa: CSAIAGGLNEQFF

clone_size: few
j_call: TRBJ2-7
v_call: TRBV29-1
d_call: .
cdr3_nt: TGCAGCGTTTACCGGGACTCAGACGAGCAGTACTTC
cdr3_aa: CSVYRDSDEQYF

clone_size: few
j_call: TRBJ2-7
v_call: TRBV21-1
d_call: .
cdr3_nt: TGTGCCGCCTCCGGGACTGCTAAGTACGAGCAGTACTTC
cdr3_aa: CAASGTAKYEQYF

clone_size: few
j_call: TRBJ1-1
v_call: TRBV29-1
d_call: TRBD1
cdr3_nt: TGCAGTGTTGAGGGCCGGGACAGGAGAGTTGAGGCTTTCTTT
cdr3_aa: CSVEGRDRRVEAFF

clone_size: .
j_call: TRBJ1-2
v_call: TRBV3-1
d_call: .
cdr3_nt: TGTGCCAGCAGCCAAGAAGGGGTGATCTTGGATGGCTACACCTTC
cdr3_aa: CASSQEGVILDGYTF

clone_size: few
j_call: TRBJ2-5
v_call: TRBV5-1
d_call: .
cdr3_nt: TGCGCCAGCAGCTCGGACGAGTTAGAGACCCAGTACTTC
cdr3_aa: CASSSDELETQYF

clone_size: few
j_call: TRBJ2-5
v_call: TRBV29-1
d_call: .
cdr3_nt: TGCAGCGTACCAGGGGAGCTAGACCGAGAGACCCAGTACTTC
cdr3_aa: CSVPGELDRETQYF

clone_size: .
j_call: TRBJ1-1
v_call: TRBV6-1
d_call: .
cdr3_nt: TGTGCCAGCCAACGGGATCTAATGGAAGCTTTCTTT
cdr3_aa: CASQRDLMEAFF

clone_size: .
j_call: TRBJ1-1
v_call: TRBV27
d_call: .
cdr3_nt: TGTGCCAGCAGTTTACGTTCAGGCAAACCCACTGAAGCTTTCTTT
cdr3_aa: CASSLRSGKPTEAFF

clone_size: few
j_call: TRBJ2-1
v_call: TRBV25-1
d_call: .
cdr3_nt: TGTGCCAGCAGTGTAGTGGGCCTTAGGGATGAGCAGTTCTTC
cdr3_aa: CASSVVGLRDEQFF

clone_size: few
j_call: TRBJ2-4
v_call: TRBV5-1
d_call: TRBD1
cdr3_nt: TGCGCCAGCAGCTTGGTACCGGGACAGGGCCGGAACATTCAGTACTTC
cdr3_aa: CASSLVPGQGRNIQYF

clone_size: few
j_call: TRBJ2-3
v_call: TRBV12-3/TRBV12-4
d_call: .
cdr3_nt: TGTGCCAGCAGTCTTCGAGAGGGCGGGGTGACAGATACGCAGTATTTT
cdr3_aa: CASSLREGGVTDTQYF

clone_size: .
j_call: TRBJ2-3
v_call: TRBV4-2
d_call: TRBD2
cdr3_nt: TGTGCCAGCAGCCAAGAGGCTAGCGGGAGTCGGACAGATACGCAGTATTTT
cdr3_aa: CASSQEASGSRTDTQYF

clone_size: few
j_call: TRBJ2-3
v_call: TRBV2
d_call: TRBD1
cdr3_nt: TGTGCCAGCAGTCTCTGGACAGGGCAGGATACGCAGTATTTT
cdr3_aa: CASSLWTGQDTQYF

clone_size: .
j_call: TRBJ1-4
v_call: TRBV6-1
d_call: .
cdr3_nt: TGTGCCAGTAGACTTGTTGACAGCGACCCTAATGAAAAACTGTTTTTT
cdr3_aa: CASRLVDSDPNEKLFF

clone_size: few
j_call: TRBJ1-1
v_call: TRBV6-6
d_call: .
cdr3_nt: TGTGCCAGCAGTTACATGGCGCTGAACACTGAAGCTTTCTTT
cdr3_aa: CASSYMALNTEAFF

clone_size: few
j_call: TRBJ1-3
v_call: TRBV20-1
d_call: TRBD1
cdr3_nt: TGCAGTGCTAGAGGGGACAGGAGCTCTGGAAACACCATATATTTT
cdr3_aa: CSARGDRSSGNTIYF

clone_size: .
j_call: TRBJ2-3
v_call: TRBV7-2
d_call: .
cdr3_nt: TGTGCCAGCAGCTTATACGTACACACAGATACGCAGTATTTT
cdr3_aa: CASSLYVHTDTQYF

clone_size: .
j_call: TRBJ1-4
v_call: TRBV15
d_call: .
cdr3_nt: TGTGCCACCAGCAGGACGACACGCAATAATGAAAAACTGTTTTTT
cdr3_aa: CATSRTTRNNEKLFF

clone_size: few
j_call: TRBJ2-7
v_call: TRBV10-3
d_call: .
cdr3_nt: TGTGCCATCACGGAGGGGAGCTCCTACGAGCAGTACTTC
cdr3_aa: CAITEGSSYEQYF

clone_size: .
j_call: TRBJ2-7
v_call: TRBV4-2
d_call: .
cdr3_nt: TGTGCCAGCAGCCCATCCCCAGATAGGGACTTCGTGGTGAGGCAGTACTTC
cdr3_aa: CASSPSPDRDFVVRQYF

clone_size: .
j_call: TRBJ2-3
v_call: TRBV29-1
d_call: TRBD2
cdr3_nt: TGCAGCGTTGACAGACTTGGATCCGGGACTAGCGAAATAGATACGCAGTATTTT
cdr3_aa: CSVDRLGSGTSEIDTQYF

clone_size: .
j_call: TRBJ2-7
v_call: TRBV5-6
d_call: .
cdr3_nt: TGTGCCAGCAGCCCGTATCAACAGGATGAATACGAGCAGTACTTC
cdr3_aa: CASSPYQQDEYEQYF

clone_size: few
j_call: TRBJ2-1
v_call: TRBV7-3
d_call: .
cdr3_nt: TGTGCCAGCAGGCCCACAGGAGACCCCAATGAGCAGTTCTTC
cdr3_aa: CASRPTGDPNEQFF

clone_size: .
j_call: TRBJ2-1
v_call: TRBV7-2
d_call: .
cdr3_nt: TGTGCCAGCAGCTTAGAACAGGGAGGTGAGCAGTTCTTC
cdr3_aa: CASSLEQGGEQFF

clone_size: few
j_call: TRBJ2-7
v_call: TRBV2
d_call: .
cdr3_nt: TGTGCCAGCAGTGATACCCCGGCTGCGTCCGAGCAGTACTTC
cdr3_aa: CASSDTPAASEQYF

clone_size: few
j_call: TRBJ2-5
v_call: TRBV12-3/TRBV12-4
d_call: .
cdr3_nt: TGTGCCAGCAGTTCCGATCGAAGGGAGACCCAGTACTTC
cdr3_aa: CASSSDRRETQYF

clone_size: .
j_call: TRBJ2-4
v_call: TRBV7-3
d_call: TRBD1
cdr3_nt: TGTGCCAGCAGCGCCACCGGACAGGGTTTTGTTAGGGCCAAAAACATTCAGTACTTC
cdr3_aa: CASSATGQGFVRAKNIQYF

clone_size: few
j_call: TRBJ2-3
v_call: TRBV20-1
d_call: .
cdr3_nt: TGCAGTGCTAGAGATCGGGGCGCCAGAGATACGCAGTATTTT
cdr3_aa: CSARDRGARDTQYF

clone_size: .
j_call: TRBJ2-5
v_call: TRBV14
d_call: TRBD2
cdr3_nt: TGTGCCAGCAGCCAAGCGGGAGGGCCACGTGAGACCCAGTACTTC
cdr3_aa: CASSQAGGPRETQYF

clone_size: few
j_call: TRBJ1-4
v_call: TRBV6-2/TRBV6-3
d_call: .
cdr3_nt: TGTGCCAGCAACCAGGGGAGTGAACTGTTTTTT
cdr3_aa: CASNQGSELFF

clone_size: .
j_call: TRBJ2-7
v_call: TRBV7-9
d_call: TRBD1
cdr3_nt: TGTGCCAGCTCCGACCGGGACAGGGAACAAGAGCAGTACTTC
cdr3_aa: CASSDRDREQEQYF

clone_size: few
j_call: TRBJ2-3
v_call: TRBV7-6
d_call: .
cdr3_nt: TGTGCCAGCGGGGACGGAATAGCGGGCACAGATACGCAGTATTTT
cdr3_aa: CASGDGIAGTDTQYF

clone_size: .
j_call: TRBJ1-1
v_call: TRBV29-1
d_call: .
cdr3_nt: TGCAGCGTATCCCTCATCTTGAACACTGAAGCTTTCTTT
cdr3_aa: CSVSLILNTEAFF

clone_size: .
j_call: TRBJ2-3
v_call: TRBV7-2
d_call: .
cdr3_nt: TGTGCCAGCAGCTTCCTGGACCCGGGGGCGCAGTATTTT
cdr3_aa: CASSFLDPGAQYF

clone_size: .
j_call: TRBJ1-4
v_call: TRBV7-9
d_call: .
cdr3_nt: TGTGCCAGCAGCTTAGGGATCTCTAATGAAAAACTGTTTTTT
cdr3_aa: CASSLGISNEKLFF

clone_size: .
j_call: TRBJ2-7
v_call: TRBV7-2
d_call: TRBD1
cdr3_nt: TGTGCCAGCAGCTTGGACAGGATGAACTACGAGCAGTACTTC
cdr3_aa: CASSLDRMNYEQYF

clone_size: .
j_call: TRBJ2-7
v_call: TRBV29-1
d_call: .
cdr3_nt: TGCAGCGTTGTGCGGGGAGACTACGAGCAGTACTTC
cdr3_aa: CSVVRGDYEQYF

clone_size: .
j_call: TRBJ2-5
v_call: TRBV20-1
d_call: TRBD2
cdr3_nt: TGCAGTGCTAGTTTACTAGCGGGGGGAACGAAAGAGACCCAGTACTTC
cdr3_aa: CSASLLAGGTKETQYF

clone_size: .
j_call: TRBJ1-2
v_call: TRBV12-3/TRBV12-4
d_call: .
cdr3_nt: TGTGCCAGCAGTTCGGCCGGGCCTTCCGCCTCTGGCTACACCTTC
cdr3_aa: CASSSAGPSASGYTF